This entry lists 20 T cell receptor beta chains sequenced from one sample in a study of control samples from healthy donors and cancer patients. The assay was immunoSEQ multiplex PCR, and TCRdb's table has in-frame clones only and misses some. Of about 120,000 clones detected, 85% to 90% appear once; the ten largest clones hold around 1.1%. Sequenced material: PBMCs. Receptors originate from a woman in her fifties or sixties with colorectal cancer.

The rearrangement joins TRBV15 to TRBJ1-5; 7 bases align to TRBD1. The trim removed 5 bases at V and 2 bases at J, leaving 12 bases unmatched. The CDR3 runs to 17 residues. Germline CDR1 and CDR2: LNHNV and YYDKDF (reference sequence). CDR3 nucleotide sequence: TGTGCCACCAGCTCCTGGGCAGGACAGGCGGGCAATCAGCCCCAGCATTTT. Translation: CATSSWAGQAGNQPQHF.

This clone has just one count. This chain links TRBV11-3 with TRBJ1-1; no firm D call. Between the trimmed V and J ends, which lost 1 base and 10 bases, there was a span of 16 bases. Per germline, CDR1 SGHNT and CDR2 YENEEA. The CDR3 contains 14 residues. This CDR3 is CASSLGAGPSGAFF. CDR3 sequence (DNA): TGTGCCAGCAGCTTAGGCGCCGGGCCCTCGGGAGCTTTCTTT.

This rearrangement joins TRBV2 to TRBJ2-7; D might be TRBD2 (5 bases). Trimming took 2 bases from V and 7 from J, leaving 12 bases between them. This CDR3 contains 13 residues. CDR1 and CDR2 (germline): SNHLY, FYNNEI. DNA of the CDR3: TGTGCCAGCAGTGAAACGGGGTCTGGGGAGCAGTACTTC. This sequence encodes CASSETGSGEQYF.

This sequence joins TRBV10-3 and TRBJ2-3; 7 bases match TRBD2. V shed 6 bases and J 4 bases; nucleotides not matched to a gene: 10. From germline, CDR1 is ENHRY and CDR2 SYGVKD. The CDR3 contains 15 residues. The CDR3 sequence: CAIRGTTATPDTQYF. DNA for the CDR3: TGTGCCATCAGGGGGACTACAGCTACCCCAGATACGCAGTATTTT.

The CDR3 sequence is CASSVQTGNTIYF. CDR3 DNA sequence: TGTGCCAGCAGTGTACAGACTGGAAACACCATATATTTT. The chain recombines TRBV25-1 with TRBJ1-3; D is unresolved. There are 13 residues in the CDR3. The V gene's germline CDR1 is MGHDK and CDR2 SYGVNS. V was clipped by 4 bases and J by 2 bases, with 6 bases between them. Filled out from reference TRBV25-1 and TRBJ1-3, the complete variable domain reads EADIYQTPRYLVIGTGKKITLECSQTMGHDKMYWYQQDPGMELHLIHYSYGVNSTEKGDLSSESTVSRIRTEHFPLTLESARPSHTSQYLCASSVQTGNTIYFGEGSWLTVV.

The CDR3 nucleotides are TGCGCCAGCAGCTTGGAGGGGGAGAGTGACGAGCAGTACTTC. Translating it yields CASSLEGESDEQYF. This chain joins TRBV5-1 and TRBJ2-7, with D possibly being TRBD1 (6 bases). Germline V gene sequence: CDR1 SGHRS, CDR2 YFSETQ. V was trimmed by 0 bases and J by 5 bases, leaving 12 bases between them. The CDR3 extends over 14 amino acids. Based on the CDR3 plus reference TRBV5-1 and TRBJ2-7, the full variable domain is KAGVTQTPRYLIKTRGQQVTLSCSPISGHRSVSWYQQTPGQGLQFLFEYFSETQRNKGNFPGRFSGRQFSNSRSEMNVSTLELGDSALYLCASSLEGESDEQYFGPGTRLTVT.

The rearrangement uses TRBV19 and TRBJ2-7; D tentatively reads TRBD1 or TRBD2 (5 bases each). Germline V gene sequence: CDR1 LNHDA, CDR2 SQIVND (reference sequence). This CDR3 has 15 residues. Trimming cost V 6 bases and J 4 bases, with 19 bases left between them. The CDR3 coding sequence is TGTGCCAGTAGCCCGGGGCGTCAGGCCCCTTACGAGCAGTACTTC. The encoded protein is CASSPGRQAPYEQYF.

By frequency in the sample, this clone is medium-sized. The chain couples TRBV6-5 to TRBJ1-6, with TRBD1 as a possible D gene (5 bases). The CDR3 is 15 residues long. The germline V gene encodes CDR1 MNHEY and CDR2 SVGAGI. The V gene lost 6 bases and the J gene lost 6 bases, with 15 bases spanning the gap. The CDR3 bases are TGTGCCAGCAGCGGGGTGACAGAAATTAATTCACCCCTCCACTTT. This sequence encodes CASSGVTEINSPLHF.

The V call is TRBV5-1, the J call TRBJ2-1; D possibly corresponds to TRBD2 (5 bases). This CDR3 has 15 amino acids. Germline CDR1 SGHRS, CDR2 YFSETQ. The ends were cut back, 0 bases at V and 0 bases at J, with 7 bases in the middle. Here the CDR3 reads CASSLERSSYNEQFF. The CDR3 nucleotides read TGCGCCAGCAGCTTGGAGCGGAGCTCCTACAATGAGCAGTTCTTC.

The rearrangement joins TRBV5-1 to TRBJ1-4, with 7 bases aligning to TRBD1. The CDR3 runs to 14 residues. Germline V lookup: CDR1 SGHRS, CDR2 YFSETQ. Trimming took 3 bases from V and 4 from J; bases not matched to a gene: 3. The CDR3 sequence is CASSSGQLNEKLFF. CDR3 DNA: TGCGCCAGCAGCTCGGGACAGCTTAATGAAAAACTGTTTTTT.

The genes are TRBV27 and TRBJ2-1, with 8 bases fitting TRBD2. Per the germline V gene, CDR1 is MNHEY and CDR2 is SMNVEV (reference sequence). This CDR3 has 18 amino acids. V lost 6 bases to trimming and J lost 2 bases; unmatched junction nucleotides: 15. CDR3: CASRDGGFSSGAYNEQFF. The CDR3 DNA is TGTGCCAGCAGAGACGGGGGGTTTAGTAGCGGGGCCTACAATGAGCAGTTCTTC.

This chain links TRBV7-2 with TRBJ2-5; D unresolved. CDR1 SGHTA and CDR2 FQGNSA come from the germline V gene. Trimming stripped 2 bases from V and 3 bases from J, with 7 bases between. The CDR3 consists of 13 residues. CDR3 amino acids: CASSLWGKETQYF. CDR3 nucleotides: TGTGCCAGCAGCTTATGGGGAAAAGAGACCCAGTACTTC.

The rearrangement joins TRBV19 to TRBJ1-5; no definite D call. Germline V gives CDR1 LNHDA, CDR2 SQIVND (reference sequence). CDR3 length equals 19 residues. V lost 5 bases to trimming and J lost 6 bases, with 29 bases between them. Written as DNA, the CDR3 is TGTGCCAGTAGTTTGGCCCTGGGTCTCCCCGGCTCGAGGCGTCAGCCCCAGCATTTT. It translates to CASSLALGLPGSRRQPQHF.

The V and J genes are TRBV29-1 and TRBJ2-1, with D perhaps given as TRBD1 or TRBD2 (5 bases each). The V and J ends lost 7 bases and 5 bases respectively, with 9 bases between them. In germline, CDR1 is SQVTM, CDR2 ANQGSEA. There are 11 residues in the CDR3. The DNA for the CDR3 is TGCAGCGCTGAGGGGAACAATGAGCAGTTCTTC. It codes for CSAEGNNEQFF.

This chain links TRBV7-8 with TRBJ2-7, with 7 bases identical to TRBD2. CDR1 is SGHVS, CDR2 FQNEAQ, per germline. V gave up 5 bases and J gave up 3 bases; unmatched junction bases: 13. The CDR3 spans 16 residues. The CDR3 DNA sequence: TGTGCCAGCAGCCCTGCTCGGGCTAGCGGTCGCTACGAGCAGTACTTC. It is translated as CASSPARASGRYEQYF.

The CDR3 DNA is TGTGCCAGCAGCTTAAGGGGGATAGGGACTGAAGCTTTCTTT. Residues: CASSLRGIGTEAFF. The rearrangement uses TRBV7-8 and TRBJ1-1; tentative D call: TRBD1 (6 bases). Trimming left V 2 bases short and J 5 bases short, with 12 bases between. The germline V gene has CDR1 SGHVS and CDR2 FQNEAQ. This CDR3 comprises 14 residues.

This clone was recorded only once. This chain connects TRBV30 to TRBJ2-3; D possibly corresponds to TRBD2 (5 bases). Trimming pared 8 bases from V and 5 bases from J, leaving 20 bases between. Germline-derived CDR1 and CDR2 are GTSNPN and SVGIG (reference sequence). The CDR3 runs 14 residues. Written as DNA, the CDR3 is TGTGCCGGGGAGCATACGGCACGGGGAGATACGCAGTATTTT. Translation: CAGEHTARGDTQYF.

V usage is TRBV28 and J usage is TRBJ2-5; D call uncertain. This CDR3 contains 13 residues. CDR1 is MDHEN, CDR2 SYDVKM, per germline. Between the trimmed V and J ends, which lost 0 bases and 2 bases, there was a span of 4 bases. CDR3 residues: CASSLWQQETQYF. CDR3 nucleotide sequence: TGTGCCAGCAGTTTATGGCAGCAAGAGACCCAGTACTTC.

DNA of the CDR3: TGTGCCAGCAGCTTGGTGGGAGGGAAAACCTACGAGCAGTACTTC. It specifies CASSLVGGKTYEQYF. The chain uses TRBV11-2 and TRBJ2-7; TRBD2 matches at 7 bases. Trimming removed 3 bases from V and 2 bases from J; junction bases left unmatched: 7. The CDR3 runs to 15 residues. The germline gives CDR1 SGHAT, CDR2 FQNNGV.

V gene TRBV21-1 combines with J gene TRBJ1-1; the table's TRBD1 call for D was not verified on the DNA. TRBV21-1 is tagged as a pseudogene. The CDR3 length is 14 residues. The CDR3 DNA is TGTGCCAGCAGCATGGGACAGACGAACACTGAAGCTTTCTTT. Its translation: CASSMGQTNTEAFF.